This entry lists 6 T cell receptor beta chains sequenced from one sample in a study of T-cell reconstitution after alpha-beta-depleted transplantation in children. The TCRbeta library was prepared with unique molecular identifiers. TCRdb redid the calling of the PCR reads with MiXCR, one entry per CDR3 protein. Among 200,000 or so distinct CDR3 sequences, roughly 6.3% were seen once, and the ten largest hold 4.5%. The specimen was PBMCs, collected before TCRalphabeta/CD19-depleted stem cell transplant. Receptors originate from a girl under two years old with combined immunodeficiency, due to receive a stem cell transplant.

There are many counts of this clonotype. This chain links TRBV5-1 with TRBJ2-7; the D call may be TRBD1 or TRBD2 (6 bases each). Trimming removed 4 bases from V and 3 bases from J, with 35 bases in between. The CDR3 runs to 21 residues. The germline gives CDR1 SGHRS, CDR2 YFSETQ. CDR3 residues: CASSIPRPGQSSRDWHYEQYF. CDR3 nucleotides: TGCGCCAGCAGCATACCTAGACCGGGACAAAGTAGCCGGGACTGGCACTACGAGCAGTACTTC.

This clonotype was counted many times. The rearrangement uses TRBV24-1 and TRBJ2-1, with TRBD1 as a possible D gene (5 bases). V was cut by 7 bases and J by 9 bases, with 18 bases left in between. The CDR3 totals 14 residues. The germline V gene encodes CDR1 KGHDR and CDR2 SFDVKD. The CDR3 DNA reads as TGTGCCACCAGCCTTAGGGGCCCCAGCACTGAGCAGTTCTTC. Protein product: CATSLRGPSTEQFF.

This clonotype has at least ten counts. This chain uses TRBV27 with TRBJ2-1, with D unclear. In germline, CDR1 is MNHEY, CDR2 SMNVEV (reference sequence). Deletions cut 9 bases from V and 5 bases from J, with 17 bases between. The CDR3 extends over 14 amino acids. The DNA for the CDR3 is TGTGCCAGTACCGGAGTTGGAGTCCACAATGAGCAGTTCTTC. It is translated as CASTGVGVHNEQFF.

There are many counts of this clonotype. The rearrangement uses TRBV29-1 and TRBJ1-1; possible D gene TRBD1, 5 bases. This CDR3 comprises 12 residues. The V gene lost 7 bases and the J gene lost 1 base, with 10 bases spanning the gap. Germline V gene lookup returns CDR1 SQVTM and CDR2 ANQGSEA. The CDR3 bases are TGCAGCGCACGGGACGGGAACACTGAAGCTTTCTTT. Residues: CSARDGNTEAFF.

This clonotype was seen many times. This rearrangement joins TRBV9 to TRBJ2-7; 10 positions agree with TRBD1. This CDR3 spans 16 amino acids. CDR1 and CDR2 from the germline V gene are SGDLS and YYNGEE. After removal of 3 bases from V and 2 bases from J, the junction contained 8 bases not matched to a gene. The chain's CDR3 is CASSASGQGFPYEQYF. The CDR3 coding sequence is TGTGCCAGCAGCGCCTCGGGACAGGGGTTCCCCTACGAGCAGTACTTC.

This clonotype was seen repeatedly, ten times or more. This CDR3 reads CSVEGASGSWNEQFF. In DNA form, the CDR3 reads TGCAGCGTTGAAGGGGCTAGCGGGAGTTGGAATGAGCAGTTCTTC. This chain connects TRBV29-1 to TRBJ2-1, with 10 bases identical to TRBD2. The CDR3 length is 15 residues. Unmatched junction bases numbered 7, after V lost 1 base and J lost 7 bases. The V gene's germline CDR1 is SQVTM and CDR2 ANQGSEA.